These 5 T cell receptor beta chains share one sample of origin, sequenced in a study of blood T cell repertoires in COVID-19. Produced via immunoSEQ multiplex PCR; TCRdb's table is partial and in-frame only. Of roughly 300,000 clones in the sample, 89% are singletons; the top ten hold 5% to 7%. The sample comprised peripheral blood. The receptors come from a man aged 18-30 years who had recovered from COVID-19.

The chain is built from TRBV12-3 or TRBV12-4 and TRBJ1-3, with D possibly matching TRBD1 (6 bases). CDR3 length: 13 residues. The V gene lost 6 bases and the J gene lost 0 bases, with 6 bases spanning the gap. The DNA of the CDR3 is TGTGCCAGCAGGGACAGCTCTGGAAACACCATATATTTT. Translating gives CASRDSSGNTIYF.

V is TRBV5-4 and J is TRBJ1-4, with D tentatively TRBD1 (6 bases). V dropped 4 bases and J dropped 2 bases, with 12 bases sitting between them. From germline, CDR1 is SGHNT and CDR2 YYREEE (reference sequence). The CDR3 totals 15 residues. The CDR3 DNA reads TGTGCCAGCAGCGCCGAACAGGGTACTAATGAAAAACTGTTTTTT. It yields the protein CASSAEQGTNEKLFF.

This clone appeared a single time. The chain recombines TRBV6-4 with TRBJ2-3, with 10 bases lining up with TRBD2. The trim removed 8 bases at V and 0 bases at J, leaving 5 bases unmatched. From germline, CDR1 is MRHNA and CDR2 SNTAGT. The CDR3 is 15 residues long. The CDR3 DNA is TGTGCCAGCCGGCTAGCGGGGGTGAGCACAGATACGCAGTATTTT. Its translation is CASRLAGVSTDTQYF.

The chain employs TRBV5-1 and TRBJ2-3; D is possibly TRBD2 (5 bases). This CDR3 is 13 amino acids long. V lost 6 bases and J lost 4, with 12 bases in between. Germline V gene lookup returns CDR1 SGHRS and CDR2 YFSETQ. CDR3 residues: CASTSNSADTQYF. CDR3 nucleotides: TGCGCCAGCACTAGCAATTCGGCAGATACGCAGTATTTT. Complete variable domain (other parts from reference TRBV5-1 and TRBJ2-3): KAGVTQTPRYLIKTRGQQVTLSCSPISGHRSVSWYQQTPGQGLQFLFEYFSETQRNKGNFPGRFSGRQFSNSRSEMNVSTLELGDSALYLCASTSNSADTQYFGPGTRLTVL.

The rearrangement uses TRBV7-2 and TRBJ2-1; a possible D gene is TRBD2 (6 bases). Between the trimmed V and J ends, which lost 2 bases and 0 bases, there was a span of 14 bases. CDR3 size: 17 residues. CDR1 SGHTA and CDR2 FQGNSA come from the germline V gene. The CDR3 sequence is CASSLLYGLNSYNEQFF. DNA for the CDR3: TGTGCCAGCAGCTTATTGTACGGACTAAACTCCTACAATGAGCAGTTCTTC.